The 30 T cell receptor beta chains given below trace back to one sample, sequenced in a study of monozygotic twins with inflammatory bowel disease. Following a re-call of the 5' RACE reads, TCRdb has one entry per CDR3 protein and lacks DNA. With a few hundred thousand distinct CDR3 sequences in the sample, the ten largest clones hold 2.6%. Material for sequencing was blood. These receptors all come from a human donor with ulcerative colitis or Crohn's disease, or a healthy co-twin of an affected twin (not recorded which).

The chain links TRBV7-9 to TRBJ1-4; no DNA is available, so the TRBD1 call from TCRdb remains unchecked. Germline V gene data show CDR1 as SEHNR and CDR2 as FQNEAQ (reference sequence). The CDR3 is made up of 15 amino acids. This CDR3 is CASSLESGESEKLFF.

The chain employs TRBV5-4 and TRBJ2-3; without DNA, the TCRdb call of TRBD2 cannot be checked. CDR1 is SGHNT, CDR2 YYREEE, per germline (reference sequence). The CDR3 length is 17 residues. The CDR3 loop is CASSSRTSGGGTDTQYF.

The rearrangement joins TRBV20-1 to TRBJ1-2; TCRdb returns TRBD1, unconfirmable since there is no DNA. Germline V CDR1 and CDR2: DFQATT, SNEGSKA (reference sequence). The CDR3 runs to 13 residues. The CDR3 loop reads CSAPVRQNYGYTF.

The V and J genes are TRBV6-2 or TRBV6-3 and TRBJ1-1; the D call from TCRdb, TRBD1, cannot be confirmed without DNA. There are 16 residues in the CDR3. The V gene's germline CDR1 is MNHEY and CDR2 SVGEGT. This chain's CDR3 is CASSYLEGALNTEAFF.

The chain links TRBV15 to TRBJ2-5; TCRdb names TRBD1, which stays unverified in the absence of DNA. The CDR3 sequence is 15 residues long. CDR1 LNHNV and CDR2 YYDKDF come from the germline V gene (reference sequence). The CDR3 protein is CATSRNPGGQETQYF.

V gene TRBV7-3 combines with J gene TRBJ1-5; TCRdb reports TRBD1, a call that lacks DNA to check it against. The germline CDR1 and CDR2 sequences are SGHTA and FQGTGA. CDR3 length equals 17 residues. Here the CDR3 reads CASSLKGGPGHNQPQHF.

V gene TRBV6-5 combines with J gene TRBJ1-1. Germline V gene lookup returns CDR1 MNHEY and CDR2 SVGAGI. The CDR3 spans 17 residues. CDR3 loop: CASSYPRAGARPPEAFF.

This chain uses TRBV29-1 with TRBJ2-7; TCRdb outputs TRBD2, but without DNA this stays unchecked. Germline CDR1 SQVTM, CDR2 ANQGSEA. The CDR3 is made up of 13 amino acids. The CDR3: CSVERWDGSEQYF.

The rearrangement links TRBV5-1 to TRBJ2-7; absent DNA, TCRdb's TRBD1 call cannot be checked. Germline values: CDR1 SGHRS, CDR2 YFSETQ. The length of the CDR3 is 16 residues. CDR3 in amino acids: CASSRTGRLSSYEQYF.

CDR3 sequence reads: CASGPAGASSYEQYF. The chain recombines TRBV12-3 or TRBV12-4 with TRBJ2-7; checking the TCRdb D call of TRBD1 is not possible without DNA. The CDR3 is 15 residues long.

The chain couples TRBV30 to TRBJ2-5; TCRdb names TRBD1, which stays unverified in the absence of DNA. This CDR3 is built from 13 residues. The germline gives CDR1 GTSNPN, CDR2 SVGIG (reference sequence). The CDR3 region is CAFGDGRQETQYF.

This chain joins TRBV20-1 and TRBJ2-5. Germline V gene lookup returns CDR1 DFQATT and CDR2 SNEGSKA (reference sequence). The CDR3 is 13 amino acids. The CDR3 region is CSARIGVEETQYF.

J is TRBJ1-2 and V is TRBV5-1; TCRdb's D call, TRBD1, is unchecked because there is no DNA. This CDR3 spans 14 amino acids. CDR1 and CDR2 from the germline V gene are SGHRS and YFSETQ. CDR3 amino acids: CASSLDGDSYGYTF.

The chain recombines TRBV2 with TRBJ2-7; TCRdb returns TRBD1, unconfirmable since there is no DNA. The CDR3 covers 13 residues. Germline V gives CDR1 SNHLY, CDR2 FYNNEI. CDR3 residues: CASSMTGDYEQYF.

The V and J genes are TRBV5-6 and TRBJ1-6; TCRdb reports TRBD1, a call that lacks DNA to check it against. From germline, CDR1 is SGHDT and CDR2 YYEEEE. CDR3 length: 17 amino acids. The chain's CDR3 is CASSWDSPAKSNSPLHF.

The chain links TRBV7-9 to TRBJ2-1; TCRdb indicates TRBD2, and absent DNA this call remains unverified. Germline CDR1 reads SEHNR; CDR2 reads FQNEAQ (reference sequence). The CDR3 runs 15 residues. The CDR3 is CASSSRGTSYNEQFF.

The gene calls are TRBV5-1 and TRBJ2-3. Germline V gene lookup returns CDR1 SGHRS and CDR2 YFSETQ. The CDR3 loop spans 12 amino acids. The CDR3 sequence: CASRPDGDTQYF.

The chain links TRBV14 to TRBJ2-7. The CDR3 length is 13 residues. Germline lookup yields CDR1 SGHDN and CDR2 FVKESK. This chain's CDR3 is CASSPYAKYKQYF.

J is TRBJ2-1 and V is TRBV19. This CDR3 comprises 12 residues. The germline V gene encodes CDR1 LNHDA and CDR2 SQIVND (reference sequence). CDR3 sequence reads: CASSAHWDEQFF.

The CDR3: CASSPTSGVPMVGANVLTF. The V and J genes are TRBV14 and TRBJ2-6; TCRdb's D gene call, TRBD1, goes unchecked for lack of DNA. CDR3 size: 19 residues. The germline CDR1 and CDR2 sequences are SGHDN and FVKESK. The whole variable domain, remainder taken from reference TRBV14 and TRBJ2-6, is EAGVTQFPSHSVIEKGQTVTLRCDPISGHDNLYWYRRVMGKEIKFLLHFVKESKQDESGMPNNRFLAERTGGTYSTLKVQPAELEDSGVYFCASSPTSGVPMVGANVLTFGAGSRLTVL.

CDR3 sequence: CASSPRGGGYTF. The chain combines TRBV9 with TRBJ1-2. This CDR3 is 12 amino acids long. Germline assignment: CDR1 SGDLS and CDR2 YYNGEE. The entire variable domain, with the rest obtained from reference TRBV9 and TRBJ1-2, is as follows: DSGVTQTPKHLITATGQRVTLRCSPRSGDLSVYWYQQSLDQGLQFLIQYYNGEERAKGNILERFSAQQFPDLHSELNLSSLELGDSALYFCASSPRGGGYTFGSGTRLTVV.

V and J are TRBV18 and TRBJ2-2; TCRdb designates TRBD1, a call that cannot be tested without DNA. CDR1 KGHSH and CDR2 LQKENI come from the germline V gene. CDR3 length equals 18 residues. The CDR3 loop is CASSPLGQGWANTGELFF. Full variable domain (missing parts from reference TRBV18 and TRBJ2-2): NAGVMQNPRHLVRRRGQEARLRCSPMKGHSHVYWYRQLPEEGLKFMVYLQKENIIDESGMPKERFSAEFPKEGPSILRIQQVVRGDSAAYFCASSPLGQGWANTGELFFGEGSRLTVL.

The V gene is TRBV7-2, the J gene TRBJ1-2; TCRdb returns TRBD1, unconfirmable since there is no DNA. Germline CDR1 reads SGHTA; CDR2 reads FQGNSA. The CDR3 extends over 16 amino acids. The CDR3 spells CASSLVGQPSNYGYTF.

The gene calls are TRBV5-1 and TRBJ2-5. There are 13 residues in the CDR3. Germline lookup yields CDR1 SGHRS and CDR2 YFSETQ. The CDR3 region is CASSLDSPETQYF. Supplemented by reference TRBV5-1 and TRBJ2-5, the full variable domain reads KAGVTQTPRYLIKTRGQQVTLSCSPISGHRSVSWYQQTPGQGLQFLFEYFSETQRNKGNFPGRFSGRQFSNSRSEMNVSTLELGDSALYLCASSLDSPETQYFGPGTRLLVL.

The chain recombines TRBV10-3 with TRBJ2-3. The CDR3 totals 14 residues. The germline gives CDR1 ENHRY, CDR2 SYGVKD. Here the CDR3 reads CASRQKPSTDTQYF.

The chain links TRBV12-3 or TRBV12-4 to TRBJ2-3; there is no DNA to check the TCRdb D call of TRBD1. CDR3 length: 14 residues. The CDR3 spells CASRLAGGPDTQYF.

The chain employs TRBV7-2 and TRBJ2-7; the TCRdb call, TRBD1, lacks DNA for checking. Germline V gene data show CDR1 as SGHTA and CDR2 as FQGNSA. This CDR3 is 16 amino acids long. CDR3 region: CASSPRRDTTSYEQYF.

The chain uses TRBV4-3 and TRBJ2-1; TCRdb's D call, TRBD1, is unchecked because there is no DNA. The V gene's germline CDR1 is LGHNA and CDR2 YSLEER. This CDR3 comprises 14 residues. The CDR3 loop is CASSRQGAGNEQFF.

V usage is TRBV20-1 and J usage is TRBJ2-3; TCRdb names TRBD2, which stays unverified in the absence of DNA. This CDR3 has 17 amino acids. The V gene's germline CDR1 is DFQATT and CDR2 SNEGSKA (reference sequence). The CDR3 is CSASIYSQRRGRDTQYF.

The genes are TRBV5-1 and TRBJ1-2. CDR3 size: 14 residues. CDR1 and CDR2 from the germline V gene are SGHRS and YFSETQ. CDR3 loop: CASSLGDSNYGYTF.